A selection of T cell receptor beta chains follows, all from one sample in a study of blood T cell repertoires in COVID-19. TCRdb's copy holds only in-frame clones and misses some; the assay was immunoSEQ multiplex PCR. The repertoire consists of roughly 140,000 clones, with roughly 86% occurring once and the leading ten covering about 11%. Sequencing was carried out using peripheral blood. Source of these receptors: a man aged 45-65 years with active or convalescent COVID-19. Both conserved end residues are part of each CDR3. A D gene is named only where the DNA matches it firmly. Rows may omit the clone size; those that give it use once, few, many or a size class.

once | TRBJ2-3 | TRBV29-1 | TRBD1 | 13 | CSVGGQGEDTQYF | TGCAGCGTCGGGGGACAGGGGGAAGATACGCAGTATTTT
- | TRBJ2-3 | TRBV18 | TRBD1 | 15 | CASSPRDRGTDTQYF | TGTGCCAGCTCACCACGGGACAGAGGCACAGATACGCAGTATTTT
- | TRBJ1-1 | TRBV30 | - | 14 | CAWRRETLNTEAFF | TGTGCCTGGAGGAGGGAGACACTGAACACTGAAGCTTTCTTT
- | TRBJ2-3 | TRBV5-1 | - | 13 | CASSLLGADTQYF | TGCGCCAGCAGCTTGTTAGGGGCAGATACGCAGTATTTT
- | TRBJ1-1 | TRBV15 | - | 13 | CATSRDPNTEAFF | TGTGCCACCAGCAGAGATCCAAACACTGAAGCTTTCTTT
- | TRBJ1-5 | TRBV28 | - | 13 | CASSFRAGQPQHF | TGTGCCAGCAGTTTCAGGGCCGGTCAGCCCCAGCATTTT
- | TRBJ2-3 | TRBV5-1 | TRBD1 | 15 | CASSSGQGAVDTQYF | TGCGCCAGCAGCTCGGGACAGGGGGCTGTAGATACGCAGTATTTT
- | TRBJ1-3 | TRBV2 | - | 13 | CASRVGVANTIYF | TGTGCCAGCAGGGTCGGGGTGGCAAACACCATATATTTT
- | TRBJ2-3 | TRBV30 | - | 14 | CAWSFDGGTDTQYF | TGTGCCTGGAGTTTTGACGGAGGGACAGATACGCAGTATTTT
- | TRBJ2-3 | TRBV18 | TRBD2 | 16 | CASSPATSGSTDTQYF | TGTGCCAGCTCACCAGCCACTAGCGGAAGCACAGATACGCAGTATTTT
- | TRBJ2-5 | TRBV28 | TRBD2 | 19 | CASSLLLTSGGGAQETQYF | TGTGCCAGCAGTTTATTGTTGACTAGCGGGGGTGGGGCCCAAGAGACCCAGTACTTC
- | TRBJ2-2 | TRBV28 | - | 16 | CASSLIRRGNTGELFF | TGTGCCAGCAGTTTGATACGGAGGGGGAACACCGGGGAGCTGTTTTTT
- | TRBJ2-2 | TRBV2 | TRBD1 | 15 | CASRGQGIGTGELFF | TGTGCCAGCAGGGGACAGGGAATAGGGACCGGGGAGCTGTTTTTT
- | TRBJ2-3 | TRBV5-6 | - | 11 | CASRFRDTQYF | TGTGCCAGCAGATTCAGAGATACGCAGTATTTT
once | TRBJ2-5 | TRBV4-3 | TRBD1 | 14 | CASSRDRTQETQYF | TGCGCCAGCAGCAGGGACAGGACTCAAGAGACCCAGTACTTC
- | TRBJ2-7 | TRBV2 | - | 14 | CASSGQGLSYEQYF | TGTGCCAGCAGTGGCCAGGGCCTCTCCTACGAGCAGTACTTC
once | TRBJ2-7 | TRBV2 | TRBD2 | 15 | CASSEMVAGTYEQYF | TGTGCCAGCAGTGAAATGGTAGCGGGGACCTACGAGCAGTACTTC
- | TRBJ1-5 | TRBV24-1 | - | 14 | CATSGRDSNQPQHF | TGTGCCACCAGTGGCAGGGATTCCAATCAGCCCCAGCATTTT
- | TRBJ2-3 | TRBV29-1 | TRBD2 | 15 | CSVETYGGGTDTQYF | TGCAGCGTTGAGACCTATGGGGGGGGCACAGATACGCAGTATTTT
- | TRBJ2-2 | TRBV29-1 | - | 14 | CSAVRAGLTGELFF | TGCAGCGCTGTCCGGGCAGGGCTCACCGGGGAGCTGTTTTTT
- | TRBJ2-5 | TRBV7-7 | TRBD1 | 16 | CASSLSTGVPLETQYF | TGTGCTAGCAGCTTATCGACAGGGGTTCCCCTAGAGACCCAGTACTTC
- | TRBJ1-5 | TRBV30 | - | 13 | CAWSRGGGEPQHF | TGTGCCTGGAGCCGCGGGGGCGGTGAGCCCCAGCATTTT
- | TRBJ2-7 | TRBV19 | - | 15 | CASSIQGPGPYEQYF | TGTGCCAGTAGTATTCAGGGGCCCGGACCCTACGAGCAGTACTTC
- | TRBJ2-7 | TRBV6-5 | TRBD2 | 14 | CASRGLGGRGEQYF | TGTGCCAGCAGGGGTCTGGGCGGGAGAGGCGAGCAGTACTTC
- | TRBJ2-1 | TRBV27 | - | 15 | CASSFSRHSPNEQFF | TGTGCCAGCAGTTTTTCCCGACACAGCCCCAATGAGCAGTTCTTC
- | TRBJ1-4 | TRBV9 | - | 17 | CASSVVPGGQGNEKLFF | TGTGCCAGCAGCGTAGTGCCCGGGGGGCAGGGAAATGAAAAACTGTTTTTT
- | TRBJ2-3 | TRBV6-6 | - | 12 | CATRTSTDTQYF | TGTGCGACTCGTACTAGCACAGATACGCAGTATTTT
- | TRBJ2-2 | TRBV10-2 | TRBD1 | 15 | CASRAGTGLAGELFF | TGCGCCAGCAGAGCCGGGACAGGGTTAGCCGGGGAGCTGTTTTTT
- | TRBJ1-2 | TRBV5-1 | - | 17 | CASSLAETGTANYGYTF | TGCGCCAGCAGCTTAGCGGAAACAGGGACGGCTAACTATGGCTACACCTTC
- | TRBJ2-7 | TRBV19 | TRBD1 | 14 | CASRETGRTYEQYF | TGTGCCAGTAGGGAGACAGGGAGAACCTACGAGCAGTACTTC
few | TRBJ1-5 | TRBV27 | - | 13 | CASGRGGNQPQHF | TGTGCCAGCGGTCGGGGAGGCAATCAGCCCCAGCATTTT
- | TRBJ2-7 | TRBV27 | TRBD2 | 14 | CASSSTSGSGEQYF | TGTGCCAGCAGTTCGACTAGCGGGAGTGGCGAGCAGTACTTC
few | TRBJ2-4 | TRBV21-1 | - | 16 | CASSSLTTLAKNIQYF | TGTGCCAGCAGCAGTTTAACTACACTGGCCAAAAACATTCAGTACTTC
once | TRBJ2-3 | TRBV29-1 | - | 15 | CSVGGLAEDTDTQYF | TGCAGCGTTGGGGGGCTAGCGGAGGACACAGATACGCAGTATTTT
- | TRBJ2-5 | TRBV24-1 | TRBD1 | 15 | CATSGVTGGAETQYF | TGTGCCACCAGTGGTGTTACAGGGGGCGCGGAGACCCAGTACTTC
- | TRBJ2-1 | TRBV12-3/TRBV12-4 | - | 13 | CASSFSYYNEQFF | TGTGCCAGCAGTTTTAGCTACTACAATGAGCAGTTCTTC
- | TRBJ1-4 | TRBV12-3/TRBV12-4 | - | 13 | CASSFSSLEKLFF | TGTGCCAGCAGTTTTTCCAGTTTAGAAAAACTGTTTTTT
- | TRBJ2-3 | TRBV29-1 | - | 14 | CSVSRGRSTDTQYF | TGCAGCGTATCTCGGGGGAGGAGCACAGATACGCAGTATTTT